This entry features one T cell receptor (beta chain) sequence. This specimen belongs to a study of blood T cell repertoires in COVID-19. Study overall: COVID-19 samples collected from the United States, Italy and Spain covered acute and convalescent phases. From T cells, B-cell-depleted T cells, or PBMCs came the material, which was cDNA or gDNA.

V lost 2 bases and J lost 0; bases outside the gene matches: 5. The CDR3 is 16 amino acids. Germline V CDR1 and CDR2: KGHDR, SFDVKD. Study processing details: Nucleated cell counts were estimated from reference gene primer amplification. The repertoire was sequenced with immunoSEQ multiplex PCR; TCRdb's copy has only in-frame clones and lacks some. D and trimming were read from the DNA, whereas the V and J calls and clone size are those reported in that table. The top ten hold 4% to 5.5% of the sample, which has about 210,000 clones, approximately 90% seen once. This TCR derives from a middle-aged woman with acute or convalescent COVID-19. The specimen was peripheral blood. The chain recombines TRBV24-1 with TRBJ1-2, with 7 bases matching TRBD1. The CDR3 is CATSDSEQGANYGYTF. CDR3 DNA: TGTGCCACCAGTGATTCTGAGCAGGGGGCTAACTATGGCTACACCTTC.